Following are 9 T cell receptor beta chains from one sample sequenced in a study of cytomegalovirus exposure and HLA in healthy donors. PCR employed 60 Vbeta and 13 Jbeta primers. Sequencing was performed with immunoSEQ multiplex PCR; in TCRdb, only in-frame clones are kept and a portion is missing. This sample has about 94,000 clones, with approximately 76% found just once. The source material was PBMCs. The receptors come from a male donor in good health and CMV-seronegative.

The rearrangement joins TRBV9 to TRBJ1-6; possibly TRBD1 for D (6 bases). The CDR3 sequence is 17 residues long. Trimming stripped 4 bases from V and 1 base from J, with 15 bases between. Germline V gene lookup returns CDR1 SGDLS and CDR2 YYNGEE. The CDR3 region has the DNA TGTGCCAGCAGCCGTGGGGAAAGGGGGTCCTATAATTCACCCCTCCACTTT. Amino acids: CASSRGERGSYNSPLHF.

The chain couples TRBV6-5 to TRBJ1-5; TRBD1 matches 9 bases. With V trimmed by 5 bases and J by 4 bases, 6 bases remained unmatched. This CDR3 spans 15 amino acids. Germline CDR1 MNHEY, CDR2 SVGAGI. For the CDR3, the DNA is TGTGCCAGCAGTACCGGGACAGGGATAAATCAGCCCCAGCATTTT. The encoded protein is CASSTGTGINQPQHF.

This clone was counted only a few times. A much larger clone differs from this one at a single base, so this may be a read error. Other DNA variants within this sample encode the same CDR3. The chain is built from TRBV5-1 and TRBJ1-3; D is ambiguous. V was shortened by 0 bases and J by 4 bases, with 11 bases between the two germline ends. The CDR3 totals 15 residues. Germline V gives CDR1 SGHRS, CDR2 YFSETQ. The CDR3 protein is CASSLGPGSGNTIYF. CDR3 bases: TGCGCCAGCAGCTTGGGGCCAGGATCAGGAAACACCATATATTTT.

This rearrangement joins TRBV19 to TRBJ1-5; TRBD1 matches at 7 bases. The germline CDR1 and CDR2 sequences are LNHDA and SQIVND (reference sequence). The CDR3 runs 15 residues. J was trimmed by 0 bases and V by 6 bases; bases with no gene match: 5. Here the CDR3 reads CASRYRGYSNQPQHF. The CDR3 DNA reads as TGTGCCAGTAGATACAGGGGATATAGCAATCAGCCCCAGCATTTT.

The V call is TRBV7-2, the J call TRBJ1-1; possible D gene TRBD1, 6 bases. CDR3 length equals 13 residues. With 7 bases removed from V and 9 bases from J, the gap between germline ends came to 18 bases. Germline V lookup: CDR1 SGHTA, CDR2 FQGNSA. The CDR3 reads CASTPLQGSQAFF. CDR3 coding DNA: TGTGCCAGCACCCCGCTACAGGGTAGTCAAGCTTTCTTT.

The chain combines TRBV5-6 with TRBJ2-7, with unresolved D. Germline values: CDR1 SGHDT, CDR2 YYEEEE. CDR3 length: 12 amino acids. Deletions cut 4 bases from V and 7 bases from J, with 12 bases between. The CDR3 nucleotides are TGTGCCAGCAGCCTCCGAGTGAGGGAGCAGTACTTC. It codes for CASSLRVREQYF.

The chain links TRBV10-2 to TRBJ2-1; no clear D gene. Germline values: CDR1 WSHSY, CDR2 SAAADI. V was shortened by 3 bases and J by 0 bases, with 6 bases between the two germline ends. This CDR3 spans 14 amino acids. CDR3 DNA: TGCGCCAGCAGTGACTCCCTCTCCTACAATGAGCAGTTCTTC. Translation: CASSDSLSYNEQFF.

The rearrangement links TRBV11-2 to TRBJ2-2, with D possibly TRBD1 on 7 matching bases. Trimming took 1 base from V and 7 from J, leaving 13 bases between them. The CDR3 consists of 15 residues. From germline, CDR1 is SGHAT and CDR2 FQNNGV. The CDR3: CASSLVRGEIGELFF. The DNA of the CDR3 is TGTGCCAGCAGCTTAGTCAGGGGGGAAATCGGGGAGCTGTTTTTT.

This chain joins TRBV7-2 and TRBJ1-1, with D possibly TRBD1 on 5 matching bases. The CDR3 is made up of 13 amino acids. V was cut by 5 bases and J by 5 bases, with 12 bases left in between. Germline V CDR1 and CDR2: SGHTA, FQGNSA. CDR3 residues: CASSEGVRTEAFF. The CDR3 DNA is TGTGCCAGCAGCGAAGGGGTTCGTACTGAAGCTTTCTTT. Full variable domain (remainder filled in from reference TRBV7-2 and TRBJ1-1): GAGVSQSPSNKVTEKGKDVELRCDPISGHTALYWYRQSLGQGLEFLIYFQGNSAPDKSGLPSDRFSAERTGGSVSTLTIQRTQQEDSAVYLCASSEGVRTEAFFGQGTRLTVV.